Listed below are T cell receptor beta chains from one sample, sequenced in a study of cytomegalovirus exposure and HLA in healthy donors. Some clones are missing from TCRdb's copy, which holds only in-frame ones; the method was immunoSEQ multiplex PCR. This repertoire shows around 150,000 clones, 76% found once; its top ten account for approximately 2%. The sequenced material came from PBMCs. Every receptor here comes from a woman in her 40s in good health and CMV-seronegative. CDR3s leave out the opening cysteine and the closing phenylalanine or tryptophan. Fields, in order: D gene, J gene, V gene, CDR3 protein. D genes are given only for firm matches.

D gene: TRBD1
J gene: TRBJ1-1
V gene: TRBV27
CDR3 protein: ASSLLRGQGRVGTEAF

D gene: TRBD1
J gene: TRBJ2-5
V gene: TRBV5-6
CDR3 protein: ASSIMDRVETQY

D gene: TRBD1
J gene: TRBJ2-7
V gene: TRBV7-2
CDR3 protein: ASSYTGDYEQY

D gene: TRBD1
J gene: TRBJ2-5
V gene: TRBV6-5
CDR3 protein: ASSYAGTAEETQY

D gene: NA
J gene: TRBJ2-5
V gene: TRBV7-8
CDR3 protein: ASSYRERETQY

D gene: TRBD1
J gene: TRBJ2-7
V gene: TRBV7-9
CDR3 protein: ASSLYPGQSYEQY

D gene: TRBD1
J gene: TRBJ1-2
V gene: TRBV6-1
CDR3 protein: ASSLQGVYGYT

D gene: TRBD1
J gene: TRBJ2-7
V gene: TRBV18
CDR3 protein: ASSPQGQGGYEQY

D gene: NA
J gene: TRBJ1-2
V gene: TRBV5-4
CDR3 protein: ASSLGWLDYRYGYT

D gene: TRBD1
J gene: TRBJ1-6
V gene: TRBV7-9
CDR3 protein: ASSYQGQSYNSPLH

D gene: NA
J gene: TRBJ2-2
V gene: TRBV5-6
CDR3 protein: ASSPWNTGELF

D gene: TRBD1
J gene: NA
V gene: TRBV29-1
CDR3 protein: SVIQGTNYEQY

D gene: NA
J gene: TRBJ2-1
V gene: TRBV11-1
CDR3 protein: ASSDHRLVFPYNEQF

D gene: NA
J gene: TRBJ2-7
V gene: TRBV5-1
CDR3 protein: ASSVSGLTYEQY

D gene: NA
J gene: TRBJ2-7
V gene: TRBV7-9
CDR3 protein: ASSLEYEGGTGQY

D gene: NA
J gene: TRBJ2-6
V gene: TRBV28
CDR3 protein: ASTPASGEPLGANVLT

D gene: TRBD1
J gene: TRBJ1-4
V gene: TRBV14
CDR3 protein: ASSQGGTGNEKLF

D gene: NA
J gene: TRBJ1-4
V gene: TRBV19
CDR3 protein: ASSTRGGNEKLF

D gene: NA
J gene: TRBJ1-3
V gene: TRBV4-1
CDR3 protein: ASSQPRVGNTIY

D gene: NA
J gene: TRBJ2-7
V gene: TRBV29-1
CDR3 protein: SVGGPQRQY